This T cell receptor beta chain was retrieved from a study of blood T cell repertoires in COVID-19. Study details: Spain, Italy and the United States supplied samples that represented acute and convalescent COVID-19. The cDNA or gDNA used as material had been derived from T cells, B-cell-depleted T cells, or PBMCs.

The CDR3 covers 14 residues. From germline, CDR1 is MDHEN and CDR2 SYDVKM. V was clipped by 6 bases and J by 7 bases; unmatched bases: 9. This table comes from immunoSEQ multiplex PCR, and its TCRdb copy is limited to in-frame clones, with some not included. The table lists more than 85,000 clones, over 70% of them singletons. The specimen sequenced was peripheral blood. This chain links TRBV28 with TRBJ1-2; 9 bases are a match to TRBD1. The receptor comes from an older man with active or convalescent COVID-19. CDR3 region: CASSLGTGRIGYTF. The CDR3 region has the DNA TGTGCCAGCAGCCTAGGGACAGGGAGAATTGGCTACACCTTC.